This record looks at one T cell receptor beta chain sequence and its context. The CDR3 is made up of 15 amino acids. Trimming at V came to 4 bases and at J to 0 bases, leaving 6 bases not matched to a gene. Germline V gives CDR1 SGHRS, CDR2 YFSETQ. The data stem from a study of blood T cell repertoires in COVID-19. Original analysis: Reference gene primer amplification yielded estimated nucleated cell counts. Sequencing used immunoSEQ multiplex PCR; TCRdb keeps in-frame clones, though not all of them. V and J calls and clone size are given by that table; D and trimming were obtained from the DNA. Among some 330,000 clones listed, around 83% were seen once.

V and J are TRBV5-1 and TRBJ1-1; 7 bases match TRBD1. Sequencing was performed on PBMCs or T cells enriched from blood (not recorded which). This TCR was recovered from a woman aged 45-65 years who had recovered from COVID-19. The CDR3 nucleotides are TGCGCCAGCAGCACCGGACAGGTCATGAACACTGAAGCTTTCTTT. Translation: CASSTGQVMNTEAFF.